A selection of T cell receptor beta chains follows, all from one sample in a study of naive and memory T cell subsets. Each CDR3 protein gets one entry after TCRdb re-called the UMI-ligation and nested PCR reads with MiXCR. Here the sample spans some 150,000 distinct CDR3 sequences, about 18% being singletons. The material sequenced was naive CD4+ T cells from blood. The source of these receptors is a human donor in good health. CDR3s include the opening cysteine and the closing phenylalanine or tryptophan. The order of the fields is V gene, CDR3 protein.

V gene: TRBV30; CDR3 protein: CAWSRVGGTEAFF
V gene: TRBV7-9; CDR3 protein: CASSRRDTGELFF
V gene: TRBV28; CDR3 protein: CASSQGLAGPRVKNEQFF
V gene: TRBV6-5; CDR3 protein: CASSRGLPNEQFF
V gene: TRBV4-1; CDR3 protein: CASSPRTSGANVLTF
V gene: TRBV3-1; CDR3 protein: CASSQEGGSDTQYF
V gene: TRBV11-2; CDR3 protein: CASSRPTDNNEQFF
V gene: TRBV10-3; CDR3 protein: CAISGQVSGNTIYF
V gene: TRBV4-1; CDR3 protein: CASSQPRGLTYEQYF
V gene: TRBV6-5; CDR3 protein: CASSSQGRAMAYEQYF
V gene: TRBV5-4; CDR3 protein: CASSRPGTGNMGTGELFF
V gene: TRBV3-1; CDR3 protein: CASSQVGRFTYEQYF
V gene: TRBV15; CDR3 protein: CATSRGQGAGARNEQYF
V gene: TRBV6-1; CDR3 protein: CASSGQGAHEQYF
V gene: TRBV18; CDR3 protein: CASSAGLAATDTQYF
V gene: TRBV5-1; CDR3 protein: CASSPVTNTEAFF
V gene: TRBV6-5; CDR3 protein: CASGRLRDTQYF
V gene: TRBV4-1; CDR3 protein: CASSQADLVSYEQYF
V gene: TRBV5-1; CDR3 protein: CASSLGVSGSTDTQYF
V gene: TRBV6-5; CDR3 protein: CASRGLAMTGPNEQFF
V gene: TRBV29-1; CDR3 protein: CSVEVVASEQFF
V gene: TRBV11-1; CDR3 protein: CASSKDSGTLNEKLFF
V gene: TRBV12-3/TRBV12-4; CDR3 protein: CASIGRDSNEQFF
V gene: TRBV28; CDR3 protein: CASREGSPVTF
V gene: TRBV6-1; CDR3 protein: CASWAVTGNYEQYF
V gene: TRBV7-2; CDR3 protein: CASSLEGVGTDTQYF
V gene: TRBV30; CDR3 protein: CAWSVTATNYGYTF
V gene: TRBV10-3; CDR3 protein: CAISTEGGGAGQPQHF
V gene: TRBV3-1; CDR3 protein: CASGRGDNQPQHF
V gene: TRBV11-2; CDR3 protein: CASSPRGRGSTYNEQFF
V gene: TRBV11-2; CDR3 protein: CASSPRTRTTNEKLFF
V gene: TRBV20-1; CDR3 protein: CSARGPNTEAFF
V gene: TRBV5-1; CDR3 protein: CASSPRTGHEQYF
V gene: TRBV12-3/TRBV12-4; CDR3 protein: CASSLGLAASYEQYF
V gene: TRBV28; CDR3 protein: CASSYLQGAGTEAFF
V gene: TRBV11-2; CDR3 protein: CASSFLAGVSSGANVLTF
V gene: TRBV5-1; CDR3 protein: CASSHGNTGELFF
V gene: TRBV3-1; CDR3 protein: CASSQDGLSYEQYF
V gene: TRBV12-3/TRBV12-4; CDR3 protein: CASSLPRGINTGELFF
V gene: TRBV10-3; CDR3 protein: CAIRDGGRPYNEQFF
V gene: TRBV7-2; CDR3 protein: CASSLHDIAKNIQYF
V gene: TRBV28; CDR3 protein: CASSDRDRKETQYF
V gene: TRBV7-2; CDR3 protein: CASSSYRHYEQYF
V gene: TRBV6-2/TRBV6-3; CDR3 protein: CASSPDREYNQPQHF
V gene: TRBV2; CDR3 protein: CASRITGTGDGYTF
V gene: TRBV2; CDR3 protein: CASRTGGTLAKNIQYF
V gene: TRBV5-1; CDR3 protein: CASLLAGTPQDEQYF
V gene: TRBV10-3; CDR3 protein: CAISESQREYNEQFF